The rows below give T cell receptor beta chains drawn from one sample of a study of blood T cell repertoires in COVID-19. The repertoire was sequenced with immunoSEQ multiplex PCR; TCRdb's copy has only in-frame clones and lacks some. The sample lists about 240,000 clones; 85% to 90% were seen once. The sample was peripheral blood. Receptors originate from a woman between 70 and 85 years old with active or convalescent COVID-19. CDR3s include the opening cysteine and the closing phenylalanine or tryptophan. The D gene is left open where the match is weak. A clone size is listed for some rows: how often the clone was seen (once, few, many), or a class if it is expanded.

CDR3nt: TGTGCCAGCTTCACAGGGACACCCTACGAGCAGTACTTC
CDR3aa: CASFTGTPYEQYF
d_gene: .
v_gene: TRBV5-4
abundance: many
j_gene: TRBJ2-7

CDR3nt: TGTGCCAGCAGTGAGACAGGCCTTGGTTCCCTCCACTTT
CDR3aa: CASSETGLGSLHF
d_gene: .
v_gene: TRBV6-4
abundance: few
j_gene: TRBJ1-6

CDR3nt: TGCGCCAGCAGCCAAGGGGACAGGGGGAGTGAAAAACTGTTTTTT
CDR3aa: CASSQGDRGSEKLFF
d_gene: TRBD1
v_gene: TRBV4-3
abundance: .
j_gene: TRBJ1-4

CDR3nt: TGTGCCAGCAGCCCCTATGGGCCTGACACTGAAGCTTTCTTT
CDR3aa: CASSPYGPDTEAFF
d_gene: .
v_gene: TRBV3-1/TRBV3-2
abundance: many
j_gene: TRBJ1-1

CDR3nt: TGCAGTGCTAGTGGGACAGTGAGAGGGGCTAGAGTAACCTACGAGCAGTACTTC
CDR3aa: CSASGTVRGARVTYEQYF
d_gene: TRBD1
v_gene: TRBV20-1
abundance: .
j_gene: TRBJ2-7

CDR3nt: TGTGCCAGCAGCCCGGACAGCCTAAATCAGCCCCAGCATTTT
CDR3aa: CASSPDSLNQPQHF
d_gene: .
v_gene: TRBV6-4
abundance: .
j_gene: TRBJ1-5

CDR3nt: TGTGCCAGCAAGGCGGGGTGGTCCCAAGAGACCCAGTACTTC
CDR3aa: CASKAGWSQETQYF
d_gene: .
v_gene: TRBV5-4
abundance: .
j_gene: TRBJ2-5

CDR3nt: TGTGCCAGCAGCTTAGTGTGGGCGGGACCTGGCTCTGGAAACACCATATATTTT
CDR3aa: CASSLVWAGPGSGNTIYF
d_gene: .
v_gene: TRBV7-2
abundance: .
j_gene: TRBJ1-3

CDR3nt: TGTGCCAGTAGTTGGGCACTTTCCCAAGAGACCCAGTACTTC
CDR3aa: CASSWALSQETQYF
d_gene: .
v_gene: TRBV19
abundance: .
j_gene: TRBJ2-5

CDR3nt: TGCGCCAGCAGCCAAGATGGGACTGGCCGCAATCAGCCCCAGCATTTT
CDR3aa: CASSQDGTGRNQPQHF
d_gene: .
v_gene: TRBV4-1
abundance: .
j_gene: TRBJ1-5

CDR3nt: TGTGCCAGCAGCTTTAGCGGGGGTGAGACCCAGTACTTC
CDR3aa: CASSFSGGETQYF
d_gene: TRBD2
v_gene: TRBV11-2
abundance: .
j_gene: TRBJ2-5

CDR3nt: TGTGCCAGCAGCCAATTGACAGGGAACTATGGCTACACCTTC
CDR3aa: CASSQLTGNYGYTF
d_gene: TRBD1
v_gene: TRBV3-1/TRBV3-2
abundance: .
j_gene: TRBJ1-2

CDR3nt: TGTGCCAGCAGCCGCGGGGGAAACCAAGAGACCCAGTACTTC
CDR3aa: CASSRGGNQETQYF
d_gene: TRBD2
v_gene: TRBV13
abundance: .
j_gene: TRBJ2-5

CDR3nt: TGTGCCAGCAGCTTAGTTGTCTTTATGAACACTGAAGCTTTCTTT
CDR3aa: CASSLVVFMNTEAFF
d_gene: .
v_gene: TRBV7-2
abundance: .
j_gene: TRBJ1-1

CDR3nt: TGTGCCAGCAGCTTCAGCCAGAGGAGGAATCAGCCCCAGCATTTT
CDR3aa: CASSFSQRRNQPQHF
d_gene: .
v_gene: TRBV7-2
abundance: .
j_gene: TRBJ1-5

CDR3nt: TGTGCCAGCAGTGAAGGACAGGGAAATTCACCCCTCCACTTT
CDR3aa: CASSEGQGNSPLHF
d_gene: TRBD1
v_gene: TRBV2
abundance: .
j_gene: TRBJ1-6

CDR3nt: TGCGCCAGCAGCCAAGATGTACTCGACACTGAAGCTTTCTTT
CDR3aa: CASSQDVLDTEAFF
d_gene: .
v_gene: TRBV4-3
abundance: once
j_gene: TRBJ1-1

CDR3nt: TGCGCCAGCAGCTTGGCCGATGGAGCGGGAAGTGGCTACACCTTC
CDR3aa: CASSLADGAGSGYTF
d_gene: .
v_gene: TRBV5-1
abundance: .
j_gene: TRBJ1-2

CDR3nt: TGTGCCAGCAGCCGGAGGGTCCTTCAGATTGTCTCTGAAGCTTTCTTT
CDR3aa: CASSRRVLQIVSEAFF
d_gene: .
v_gene: TRBV5-6
abundance: .
j_gene: TRBJ1-1

CDR3nt: TGTGCCAGCCGCGCTATCGGAGCCTACGAGCAGTACTTC
CDR3aa: CASRAIGAYEQYF
d_gene: .
v_gene: TRBV5-6
abundance: .
j_gene: TRBJ2-7

CDR3nt: TGTGCCAGCTCCCCCAGGGGGGCCGTCTACGAGCAGTACTTC
CDR3aa: CASSPRGAVYEQYF
d_gene: .
v_gene: TRBV18
abundance: .
j_gene: TRBJ2-7

CDR3nt: TGTGCCAGCAGTTACGCAGGGGCTTCGAACACCGGGGAGCTGTTTTTT
CDR3aa: CASSYAGASNTGELFF
d_gene: .
v_gene: TRBV6-5
abundance: .
j_gene: TRBJ2-2

CDR3nt: TGTGCCAGCAGCTCCCCGGGACAGGGCCTCACCGGGGAGCTGTTTTTT
CDR3aa: CASSSPGQGLTGELFF
d_gene: TRBD1
v_gene: TRBV7-2
abundance: .
j_gene: TRBJ2-2

CDR3nt: TGTGCCAGCAACAGGGAAAGTAGGGATCAGCCCCAGCATTTT
CDR3aa: CASNRESRDQPQHF
d_gene: .
v_gene: TRBV19
abundance: .
j_gene: TRBJ1-5

CDR3nt: TGTGCCAGCAGTTTCAGGGACAGGGTCAATCAGCCCCAGCATTTT
CDR3aa: CASSFRDRVNQPQHF
d_gene: TRBD1
v_gene: TRBV27
abundance: .
j_gene: TRBJ1-5

CDR3nt: TGCAGTGCTAGTCACGACGCGGGGAATCAGCCCCAGCATTTT
CDR3aa: CSASHDAGNQPQHF
d_gene: .
v_gene: TRBV20-1
abundance: .
j_gene: TRBJ1-5